In its sample, the clone carrying this T cell receptor (beta chain) was seen many times. What it recognizes is unknown. The CDR3 has 14 amino acids. Germline values: CDR1 MNHNS, CDR2 SASEGT. The V gene lost 11 bases and the J gene lost 3 bases, with 18 bases spanning the gap. The data originate from a study of T cell repertoires in cytomegalovirus infection. About the research overall: Public TCR beta signatures indicated both CMV infection and matching HLA type. Notes on the study in general: CMV carriers having the relevant HLA were flagged by cumulative public TCR beta family frequency.

Using its own MiXCR run on the reads, TCRdb lists one record per CDR3 protein. The table includes hundreds of thousands of distinct CDR3 sequences, roughly 28% detected once. The receptor was isolated from a human donor in good health (CMV status not recorded). Some clones in this sample may be carry-over from other donors' samples. The V call is TRBV6-1, the J call TRBJ2-3; TRBD1 or TRBD2 may be the D gene (5 bases each). Material: cultured PBMCs, obtained from culture after CMV antigen stimulation. As DNA, the CDR3 is TGTGCCGGCCGGGAACAGGATAAAACAGATACGCAGTATTTT. It yields the protein CAGREQDKTDTQYF.